This section outlines one T cell receptor (beta chain) sequence together with its context. This entry belongs to a study of T cell changes during pregnancy in multiple sclerosis. TCRdb keeps only in-frame clones here, not all; method: immunoSEQ multiplex PCR. The sample carries 50,000 or so clones, approximately 92% recorded once. Germline loops: CDR1 SGHVS, CDR2 FNYEAQ. J was trimmed by 3 bases and V by 0 bases; bases with no gene match: 14. The CDR3 loop spans 19 amino acids. The V gene is TRBV7-6, the J gene TRBJ2-7, with 10 bases matching TRBD1. This TCR derives from a female donor with multiple sclerosis, enrolled in a pregnancy study. The material was CD8+ T cells from peripheral blood mononuclear cells, obtained after pregnancy. The CDR3, as DNA: TGTGCCAGCAGCTTAGCGACCGAGGAAGTGAGGGACAGGGGCTACGAGCAGTACTTC. Its translation is CASSLATEEVRDRGYEQYF.